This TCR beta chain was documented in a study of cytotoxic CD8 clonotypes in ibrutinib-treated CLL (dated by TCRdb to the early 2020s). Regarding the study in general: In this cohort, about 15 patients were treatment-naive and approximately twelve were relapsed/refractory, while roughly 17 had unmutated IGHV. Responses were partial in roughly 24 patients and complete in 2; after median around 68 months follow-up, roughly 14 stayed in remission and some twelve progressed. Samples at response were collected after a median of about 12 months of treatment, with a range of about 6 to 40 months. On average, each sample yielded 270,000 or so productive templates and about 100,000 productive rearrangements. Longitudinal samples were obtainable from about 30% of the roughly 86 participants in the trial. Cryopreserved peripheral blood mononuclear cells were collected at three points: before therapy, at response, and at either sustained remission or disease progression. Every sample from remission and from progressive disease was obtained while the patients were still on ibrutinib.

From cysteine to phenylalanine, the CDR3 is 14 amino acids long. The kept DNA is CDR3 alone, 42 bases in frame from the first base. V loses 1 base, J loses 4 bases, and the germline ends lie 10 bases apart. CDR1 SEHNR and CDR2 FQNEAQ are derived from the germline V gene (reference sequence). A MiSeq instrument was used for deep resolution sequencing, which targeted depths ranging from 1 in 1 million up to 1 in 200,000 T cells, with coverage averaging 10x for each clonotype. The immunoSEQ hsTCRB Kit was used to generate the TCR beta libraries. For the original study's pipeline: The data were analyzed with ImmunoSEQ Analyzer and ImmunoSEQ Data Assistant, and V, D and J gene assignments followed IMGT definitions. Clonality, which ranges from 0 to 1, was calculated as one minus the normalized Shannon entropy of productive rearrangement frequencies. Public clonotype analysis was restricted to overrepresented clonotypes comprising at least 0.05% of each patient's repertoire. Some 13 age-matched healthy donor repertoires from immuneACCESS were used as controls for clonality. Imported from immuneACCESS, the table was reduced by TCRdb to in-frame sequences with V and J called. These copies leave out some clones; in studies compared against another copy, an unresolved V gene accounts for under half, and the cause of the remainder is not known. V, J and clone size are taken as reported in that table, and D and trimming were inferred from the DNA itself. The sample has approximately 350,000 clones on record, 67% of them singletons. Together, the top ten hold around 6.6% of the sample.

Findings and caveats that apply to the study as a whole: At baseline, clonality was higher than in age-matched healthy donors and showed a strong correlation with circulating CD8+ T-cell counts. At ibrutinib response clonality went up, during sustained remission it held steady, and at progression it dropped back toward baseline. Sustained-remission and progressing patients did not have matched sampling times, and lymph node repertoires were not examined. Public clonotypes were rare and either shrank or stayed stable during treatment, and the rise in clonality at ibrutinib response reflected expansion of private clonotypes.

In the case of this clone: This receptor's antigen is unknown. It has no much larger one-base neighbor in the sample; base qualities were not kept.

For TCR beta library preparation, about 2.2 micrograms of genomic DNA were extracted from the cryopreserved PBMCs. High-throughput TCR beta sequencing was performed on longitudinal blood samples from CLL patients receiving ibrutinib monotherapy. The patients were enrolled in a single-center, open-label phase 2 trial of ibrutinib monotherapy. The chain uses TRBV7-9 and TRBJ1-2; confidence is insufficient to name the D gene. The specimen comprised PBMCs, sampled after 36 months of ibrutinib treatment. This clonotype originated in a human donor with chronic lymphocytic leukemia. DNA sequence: TGTGCCAGCAGCTTAGGGGGTCAGCTCTATGGCTACACCTTC. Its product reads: CASSLGGQLYGYTF.